Below, 31 T cell receptor beta chains from the same sample are listed, as sequenced in a study of prognosis after radiotherapy for stage I lung cancer. Starting from genomic DNA, TCR beta CDR3 was amplified through two-round multiplex PCR. The use of primers specific to each TRBV and TRBJ gene characterized first-round PCR. TCRdb independently ran MiXCR on the multiplex PCR reads; one entry per CDR3 protein. The top ten hold approximately 31% of the sample, which has 15,000 or so distinct CDR3 sequences, approximately 28% seen once. The specimen comprised PBMCs, sampled before or after stereotactic body radiation therapy (not recorded which). The receptors were gathered from a donor over 45 with non-small cell lung cancer.

This clonotype was counted many times. This sequence joins TRBV7-9 and TRBJ2-5; 10 bases are a match to TRBD1. The CDR3 spans 15 residues. The germline gives CDR1 SEHNR, CDR2 FQNEAQ (reference sequence). With 5 bases clipped from V and 5 bases from J, the junction kept 8 bases outside the gene matches. The CDR3 region has the DNA TGTGCCAGCAGCCACCGGACAGGGGGGCTCGAGACCCAGTACTTC. Translated: CASSHRTGGLETQYF.

The sample holds many counts of this clonotype. V usage is TRBV7-2 and J usage is TRBJ2-6; the match to TRBD2 covers 10 bases. Germline trimming cut 2 bases from V and 1 base from J; bases unmatched to any gene: 5. Germline CDR1 reads SGHTA; CDR2 reads FQGNSA. This CDR3 comprises 18 residues. CDR3: CASSLQTSGPSGANVLTF. The CDR3 DNA reads as TGTGCCAGCAGCTTACAGACTAGCGGGCCTTCTGGGGCCAACGTCCTGACTTTC.

This clonotype came up many times. The chain is built from TRBV20-1 and TRBJ1-2; 7 nucleotides line up with TRBD1. The CDR3 is made up of 14 amino acids. The J segment lost 5 bases and the V segment lost 3 bases, leaving 9 bases of the junction unmatched. In germline, CDR1 is DFQATT, CDR2 SNEGSKA (reference sequence). The CDR3 region is CSARSGQGGYGYTF. The DNA of the CDR3 is TGCAGTGCTAGGAGTGGGCAGGGGGGATATGGCTACACCTTC.

This clonotype showed up many times. The chain combines TRBV30 with TRBJ2-2; TRBD1 might be the D (7 bases). Germline lookup yields CDR1 GTSNPN and CDR2 SVGIG (reference sequence). This CDR3 is 17 amino acids long. The germline V and J ends were trimmed by 0 bases and 1 base, with 15 bases remaining between them. DNA for the CDR3: TGTGCCTGGAGTGTGGGGGGATACAGGGGGAACACCGGGGAGCTGTTTTTT. Translating it yields CAWSVGGYRGNTGELFF.

Concerning this clonotype: One junction end disagrees with the germline gene, perhaps due to a read error. The chain has TRBV4-2 and TRBJ1-4, with D unresolved. The CDR3 runs to 15 residues. The germline gives CDR1 LGHNA, CDR2 YNFKEQ. The CDR3 nucleotides are TGTGCCAGCAGCCAAGATCTCCTAATTAATGAAAAACGGCTTTTT. It specifies CASSQDLLINEKRLF.

A note on this clonotype: A far larger clone is one nucleotide away, so this likely arose from a read error. This chain joins TRBV6-8 and TRBJ1-5, with D tentatively TRBD1 (6 bases). The CDR3 is 14 residues long. Germline V lookup: CDR1 MNHGY, CDR2 SAAAGT. Trimming shortened V by 6 bases and J by 8 bases, and 17 bases separated the two germline ends. CDR3 in amino acids: CASSPTGRAKPQHF. In nucleotides, the CDR3 is TGTGCCAGCAGCCCAACAGGGAGGGCTAAGCCCCAGCATTTT.

The J gene is TRBJ2-4, the V gene TRBV19, with D possibly matching TRBD1 (5 bases). The germline CDR1 and CDR2 sequences are LNHDA and SQIVND (reference sequence). Trimming took 8 bases from V and 3 from J, leaving 26 bases between them. The CDR3 is made up of 18 amino acids. In DNA, the CDR3 is TGTGCCAGTGATAAACTGGTACATGGGGCATTGGGCAAAAACATTCAGTACTTC. Its protein product is CASDKLVHGALGKNIQYF.

As for this clonotype: The likely explanation is a read error, given a far larger clone one base away. This CDR3 reads CASNLSGNEQYF. The CDR3 DNA is TGTGCCAGCAATTTATCAGGGAACGAGCAGTACTTC. The chain recombines TRBV7-9 with TRBJ2-7, with TRBD1 as a possible D gene (5 bases). Germline CDR1 reads SEHNR; CDR2 reads FQNEAQ (reference sequence). V lost 7 bases and J lost 5, with 12 bases in between. The length of the CDR3 is 12 residues.

This clonotype was seen many times. The chain employs TRBV11-2 and TRBJ2-3; 12 bases are a match to TRBD2. The CDR3 length is 16 residues. Per germline, CDR1 SGHAT and CDR2 FQNNGV. The ends lost 1 base at V and 2 bases at J; junction bases unmatched: 1. CDR3 nucleotides: TGTGCCAGCAGCTTAGGACTAGCGGGAGCCACAGATACGCAGTATTTT. This encodes CASSLGLAGATDTQYF.

Remarks on this clonotype: At one of its ends the junction is not consistent with the germline gene, which may arise from a read error. The gene calls are TRBV6-5 and TRBJ1-5; D is perhaps TRBD1 (5 bases). CDR3 length equals 15 residues. Germline CDR1 reads MNHEY; CDR2 reads SVGAGI. The CDR3: CANSYARAGNQPQHF. CDR3 DNA sequence: TGTGCCAACAGTTACGCCAGGGCCGGCAATCAGCCCCAGCATTTT.

The J gene is TRBJ2-6, the V gene TRBV2, with 7 nucleotides matching TRBD1. The CDR3 has 14 amino acids. The trim removed 8 bases at V and 0 bases at J, leaving 1 base unmatched. CDR1 and CDR2 (germline): SNHLY, FYNNEI. CDR3 sequence: CASPGGSGANVLTF. The CDR3 coding sequence is TGTGCCAGCCCAGGGGGCTCTGGGGCCAACGTCCTGACTTTC.

This clonotype was detected many times. The chain links TRBV12-3 or TRBV12-4 to TRBJ2-3; 9 nucleotides line up with TRBD2. Trimming at V came to 8 bases and at J to 3 bases, leaving 3 bases not matched to a gene. The CDR3 runs 13 residues. CDR3 loop: CASLSGRTDTQYF. The CDR3 DNA reads TGTGCCAGCTTAAGCGGGAGGACAGATACGCAGTATTTT.

This clonotype was seen many times. In DNA form, the CDR3 reads TGCGCCAGCAGGCGGACGGACTCTGGAAACACCATATATTTT. Translating it yields CASRRTDSGNTIYF. This chain links TRBV10-2 with TRBJ1-3, with no clear D. V lost 6 bases and J 0 bases, leaving 9 bases between the germline ends. From germline, CDR1 is WSHSY and CDR2 SAAADI. The CDR3 consists of 14 residues.

About this clonotype: A much larger clonotype is one base distant, so this may be a read error. The chain employs TRBV18 and TRBJ1-1; D not certain. The CDR3 runs to 15 residues. Germline V CDR1 and CDR2: KGHSH, LQKENI. This CDR3 reads CVSSPVDTAEVGAFF. CDR3 sequence (DNA): TGTGTCAGCTCACCTGTTGACACGGCTGAGGTAGGAGCTTTCTTT.

This clonotype was seen many times. This chain uses TRBV14 with TRBJ2-7; 9 nucleotides align to TRBD2. The CDR3 runs 15 residues. The germline CDR1 and CDR2 sequences are SGHDN and FVKESK. Trimming took 1 base from V and 6 from J; bases not matched to a gene: 7. The CDR3 DNA sequence: TGTGCCAGCAGCCAAGTCGCTAGCGGGATGGGCGAGCAGTACTTC. The encoded protein is CASSQVASGMGEQYF.

The sample holds many counts of this clonotype. The V call is TRBV10-3, the J call TRBJ2-3; 10 bases are shared with TRBD2. The V gene end was trimmed by 4 bases and the J gene end by 3 bases; junction bases not matched to a gene: 4. The CDR3 sequence is 15 residues long. Per germline, CDR1 ENHRY and CDR2 SYGVKD. The CDR3 spells CAISAKTSGTDTQYF. The CDR3 DNA follows: TGTGCCATCAGTGCCAAGACTAGCGGGACAGATACGCAGTATTTT.

This clonotype has a count of ten or more. The chain employs TRBV6-4 and TRBJ1-1, with TRBD1 matching 8 bases. This CDR3 is 17 amino acids long. Germline V gene lookup returns CDR1 MRHNA and CDR2 SNTAGT. J lost 0 bases, V lost 6 bases, and 12 bases had no gene match. The CDR3 reads CASSPDDRGPMNTEAFF. The DNA of the CDR3 is TGTGCCAGCAGCCCTGATGACAGGGGCCCTATGAACACTGAAGCTTTCTTT.

In this sample, this clonotype turned up many times. This chain joins TRBV18 and TRBJ1-1; the D is unclear. V gave up 6 bases and J gave up 1 base, with 6 bases separating them. The germline gives CDR1 KGHSH, CDR2 LQKENI. The CDR3 covers 12 residues. The CDR3 DNA sequence: TGTGCCAGCTCGGCCGGGAACACTGAAGCTTTCTTT. Translation gives CASSAGNTEAFF.

This clonotype was recorded at least ten times. CDR3 DNA sequence: TGTGCCAGCAGTTTACGGCGGAATAGGGGCTACACCTTC. This encodes CASSLRRNRGYTF. V and J are TRBV28 and TRBJ1-2; no firm D call. Trimming took off 2 bases at V and 8 bases at J, with 12 bases between the two ends. Germline CDR1 and CDR2: MDHEN and SYDVKM. This CDR3 is built from 13 residues.

This clonotype appeared many times. CDR3 bases: TGCAGTGCCAGGACTAGCGGGAACTACAATGAGCAGTTCTTC. Amino acids: CSARTSGNYNEQFF. This chain connects TRBV20-1 to TRBJ2-1; 12 nucleotides line up with TRBD2. The junction had 3 bases not matched to a gene; V was cut back by 6 bases and J by 3 bases. Per the germline V gene, CDR1 is DFQATT and CDR2 is SNEGSKA (reference sequence). The CDR3 runs to 14 residues.

There are many counts of this clonotype. The rearrangement links TRBV2 to TRBJ1-1; D gene unclear. V lost 6 bases, J lost 2 bases, and 4 bases lay in between. CDR1 SNHLY and CDR2 FYNNEI come from the germline V gene. The length of the CDR3 is 11 residues. CDR3 residues: CASRANTEAFF. In DNA form, the CDR3 reads TGTGCCAGCAGGGCTAACACTGAAGCTTTCTTT.

This clonotype was observed at least ten times. The genes are TRBV5-6 and TRBJ2-7, with 12 positions matching TRBD2. Looked up from germline, CDR1 is SGHDT and CDR2 is YYEEEE. Trimming cost V 0 bases and J 10 bases; bases outside gene matches: 5. CDR3 length equals 14 residues. DNA of the CDR3: TGTGCCAGCAGCTTGGCTCTAGCGGGAGGGCCCCAGTACTTC. Protein: CASSLALAGGPQYF.

This clonotype was recorded at least ten times. The chain is built from TRBV12-3 or TRBV12-4 and TRBJ2-7; TRBD2 matches at 7 bases. The length of the CDR3 is 18 residues. After removal of 2 bases from V and 0 bases from J, the junction contained 13 bases not matched to a gene. CDR3 sequence: CASSLRLRLADSSYEQYF. As DNA, the CDR3 is TGTGCCAGCAGTTTACGTTTGAGACTAGCCGATAGCTCCTACGAGCAGTACTTC.

The sample holds many counts of this clonotype. V gene TRBV6-1 combines with J gene TRBJ1-5, with D possibly matching TRBD1 (5 bases). The CDR3 totals 15 residues. Germline assignment: CDR1 MNHNS and CDR2 SASEGT. V gave up 7 bases and J gave up 4 bases, with 17 bases separating them. CDR3 region: CASNTAGTENQPQHF. The CDR3 DNA follows: TGTGCCAGCAACACCGCCGGGACCGAAAATCAGCCCCAGCATTTT.

This clonotype was observed many times. The chain carries TRBV20-1 and TRBJ2-7; 10 nucleotides align to TRBD1. Per the germline V gene, CDR1 is DFQATT and CDR2 is SNEGSKA (reference sequence). The V segment lost 6 bases and the J segment 4 bases; nucleotides outside the gene matches: 9. The CDR3 loop spans 14 amino acids. The chain's CDR3 is CSANPGQGSYEQYF. CDR3 coding DNA: TGCAGTGCAAACCCGGGACAGGGGAGTTACGAGCAGTACTTC.

This clonotype was recorded at least ten times. The chain couples TRBV30 to TRBJ1-2; D unresolved. Germline-derived CDR1 and CDR2 are GTSNPN and SVGIG (reference sequence). V shed 5 bases and J shed 2 bases, with 12 bases lying between them. CDR3 length: 13 residues. This chain's CDR3 is CAWRTDGNYGYTF. The CDR3, as DNA: TGTGCCTGGCGAACCGACGGAAACTATGGCTACACCTTC.

This clonotype has at least ten counts. The rearrangement uses TRBV19 and TRBJ2-7; maybe TRBD2 (6 bases). This CDR3 is 12 amino acids long. Germline CDR1 is LNHDA and CDR2 is SQIVND (reference sequence). The ends were cut back, 1 base at V and 7 bases at J, with 8 bases in the middle. DNA of the CDR3: TGTGCCAGTAGTATAGGTGGGGGGGAGCAGTACTTC. Its protein product is CASSIGGGEQYF.

This clonotype was seen ten or more times. CDR3 sequence (DNA): TGTGCCTGGAGTGTATTAACGGGTAGTGCCGGGGAGCTGTTTTTT. This translates into CAWSVLTGSAGELFF. The V call is TRBV30, the J call TRBJ2-2; no clear D. V was shortened by 0 bases and J by 6 bases, with 14 bases between the two germline ends. Germline assignment: CDR1 GTSNPN and CDR2 SVGIG (reference sequence). This CDR3 is 15 amino acids long.

This chain connects TRBV27 to TRBJ1-2; D ambiguous. The CDR3 has 12 amino acids. Germline CDR1 is MNHEY and CDR2 is SMNVEV (reference sequence). The V and J ends lost 5 bases and 4 bases respectively, with 8 bases between them. CDR3 coding DNA: TGTGCCAGCAGTACCCAGCTCTATGGCTACACCTTC. This encodes CASSTQLYGYTF.

This clonotype was counted only a few times. This chain links TRBV5-4 with TRBJ2-1, with D tentatively TRBD1 (6 bases). This CDR3 spans 15 amino acids. V gave up 4 bases and J gave up 4 bases, with 15 bases separating them. CDR1 is SGHNT, CDR2 YYREEE, per germline (reference sequence). For the CDR3, the DNA is TGTGCCAGCAGCCCTCAATCCCAGGGGTACAATGAGCAGTTCTTC. Translated, it gives CASSPQSQGYNEQFF.

This clonotype has ten or more counts. Relative to the germline gene, one junction end is altered; a read error may explain this. The chain carries TRBV30 and TRBJ1-5; 7 nucleotides align to TRBD1. Germline V gene sequence: CDR1 GTSNPN, CDR2 SVGIG (reference sequence). CDR3 length: 13 residues. The CDR3 is CAGSRGRGKPQHF. The CDR3 nucleotides are TGTGCCGGGAGTAGGGGGCGCGGGAAGCCCCAGCATTTT.